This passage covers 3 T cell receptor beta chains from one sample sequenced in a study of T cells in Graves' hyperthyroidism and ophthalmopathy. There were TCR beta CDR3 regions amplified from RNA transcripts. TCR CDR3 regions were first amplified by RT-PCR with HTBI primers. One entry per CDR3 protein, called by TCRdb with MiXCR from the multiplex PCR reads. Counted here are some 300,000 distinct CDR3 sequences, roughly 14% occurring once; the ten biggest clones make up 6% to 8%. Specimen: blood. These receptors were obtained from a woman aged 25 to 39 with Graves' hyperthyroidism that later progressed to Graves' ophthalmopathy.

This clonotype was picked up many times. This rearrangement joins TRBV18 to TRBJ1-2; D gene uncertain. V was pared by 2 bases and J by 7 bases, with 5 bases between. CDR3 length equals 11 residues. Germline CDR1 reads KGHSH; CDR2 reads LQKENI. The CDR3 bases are TGTGCCAGCTCACCAGGCTCTGGCTACACCTTC. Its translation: CASSPGSGYTF.

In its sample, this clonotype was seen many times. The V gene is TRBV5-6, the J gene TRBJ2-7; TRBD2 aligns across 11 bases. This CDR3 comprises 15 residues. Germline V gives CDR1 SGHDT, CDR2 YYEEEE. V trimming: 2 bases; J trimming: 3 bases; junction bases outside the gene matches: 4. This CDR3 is CASSFRTSGYYEQYF. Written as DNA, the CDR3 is TGTGCCAGCAGCTTCCGGACTAGCGGGTACTACGAGCAGTACTTC.

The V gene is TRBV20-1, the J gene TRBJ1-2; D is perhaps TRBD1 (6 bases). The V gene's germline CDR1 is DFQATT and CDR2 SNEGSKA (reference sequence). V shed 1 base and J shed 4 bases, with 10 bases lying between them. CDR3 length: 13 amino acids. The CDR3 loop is CSARAAGAYGYTF. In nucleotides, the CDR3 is TGCAGTGCTAGAGCCGCAGGGGCCTATGGCTACACCTTC.